Listed here are 24 T cell receptor beta chains from one sample, sequenced in a study of blood T cell repertoires in COVID-19. Sequenced by immunoSEQ multiplex PCR; TCRdb stores in-frame clones only, minus some. The repertoire includes nearly 15,000 clones, around 77% of them detected once, and approximately 15% sits in the top ten. The specimen was peripheral blood. The receptor source for this set is a human donor in a cohort sampled during active COVID-19.

The chain is built from TRBV5-1 and TRBJ2-3; tentative D call: TRBD2 (7 bases). The CDR3 is 17 amino acids. Per germline, CDR1 SGHRS and CDR2 YFSETQ. Deletions cut 2 bases from V and 2 bases from J, with 18 bases between. Here the CDR3 DNA reads TGCGCCAGCAGCTTCAAAAACAGGGAGGGCATCACAGATACGCAGTATTTT. Amino acid sequence: CASSFKNREGITDTQYF.

This rearrangement joins TRBV11-2 to TRBJ2-2; weak D call: TRBD1 (5 bases). The CDR3 consists of 13 residues. Per germline, CDR1 SGHAT and CDR2 FQNNGV. Trimming cost V 4 bases and J 7 bases, with 10 bases left between them. The CDR3 loop reads CASSSARDGELFF. The CDR3 DNA reads as TGTGCCAGCAGCTCGGCCAGGGACGGGGAGCTGTTTTTT.

CDR3: CASSFDREDYGYTF. CDR3 sequence (DNA): TGTGCCAGCAGCTTCGACAGGGAAGACTATGGCTACACCTTC. The chain is built from TRBV11-2 and TRBJ1-2; 7 nucleotides align to TRBD1. The CDR3 has 14 residues. V dropped 3 bases and J dropped 3; count of bases not matched to a gene: 4. Germline V gene data show CDR1 as SGHAT and CDR2 as FQNNGV.

The chain has TRBV28 and TRBJ2-2, with D perhaps TRBD2 (5 bases). The CDR3 consists of 13 residues. CDR1 and CDR2 from the germline V gene are MDHEN and SYDVKM. As DNA, the CDR3 is TGTGCGATAGAGGGTTCGAACACCGGGGAGCTGTTTTTT. This encodes CAIEGSNTGELFF. Supplemented by reference TRBV28 and TRBJ2-2, the full variable domain reads DVKVTQSSRYLVKRTGEKVFLECVQDMDHENMFWYRQDPGLGLRLIYFSYDVKMKEKGDIPEGYSVSREKKERFSLILESASTNQTSMYLCAIEGSNTGELFFGEGSRLTVL.

CDR3 amino acids: CASTPTSGITYEQYF. The CDR3 nucleotides read TGTGCCAGCACACCTACTAGCGGGATTACCTACGAGCAGTACTTC. The chain recombines TRBV28 with TRBJ2-7; the match to TRBD2 covers 10 bases. Looked up from germline, CDR1 is MDHEN and CDR2 is SYDVKM. With 7 bases clipped from V and 2 bases from J, the junction kept 8 bases outside the gene matches. This CDR3 has 15 residues.

V and J are TRBV9 and TRBJ2-1, with 10 bases that match TRBD1. CDR1 is SGDLS and CDR2 is YYNGEE in the germline V gene. V gave up 4 bases and J gave up 6 bases; unmatched junction bases: 10. The CDR3 loop spans 16 amino acids. The CDR3 region is CASSTRGDRGINEQFF. For the CDR3, the DNA is TGTGCCAGCAGCACACGTGGGGACAGGGGCATCAATGAGCAGTTCTTC.

The rearrangement joins TRBV6-6 to TRBJ2-1; D not resolved. V was clipped by 7 bases and J by 2 bases, with 9 bases between them. Germline CDR1 reads MNHNY; CDR2 reads SVGAGI (reference sequence). This CDR3 has 13 amino acids. The CDR3 DNA is TGTGCCAGCATTCGAGACACCTACAATGAGCAGTTCTTC. Translation: CASIRDTYNEQFF.

The genes are TRBV30 and TRBJ1-5; TRBD1 agrees at 8 bases. Germline V gives CDR1 GTSNPN, CDR2 SVGIG (reference sequence). V shed 0 bases, J shed 4 bases, and the junction held 2 bases outside the gene matches. The CDR3 length is 14 residues. The CDR3 sequence: CAWSVTGDNQPQHF. In nucleotides, the CDR3 is TGTGCCTGGAGTGTGACAGGGGATAATCAGCCCCAGCATTTT. The entire variable domain, with the rest obtained from reference TRBV30 and TRBJ1-5, is as follows: SQTIHQWPATLVQPVGSPLSLECTVEGTSNPNLYWYRQAAGRGLQLLFYSVGIGQISSEVPQNLSASRPQDRQFILSSKKLLLSDSGFYLCAWSVTGDNQPQHFGDGTRLSIL.

J is TRBJ1-3 and V is TRBV19; 9 nucleotides agree with TRBD1. Trimming cost V 6 bases and J 3 bases; bases outside gene matches: 12. This CDR3 comprises 17 residues. Looked up from germline, CDR1 is LNHDA and CDR2 is SQIVND (reference sequence). CDR3 region: CASSGQGFRLDGNTIYF. CDR3 bases: TGTGCCAGTAGCGGACAGGGGTTCCGTCTTGATGGAAACACCATATATTTT.

This clone has only a few counts. This chain uses TRBV3-1 (or the pseudogene TRBV3-2) with TRBJ1-4, with D perhaps matching TRBD1 (5 bases). V shed 1 base and J shed 4 bases, with 7 bases lying between them. CDR3 size: 14 residues. CDR1 and CDR2 (germline): LGHDT, YNNKEL (reference sequence). The CDR3 DNA reads TGTGCCAGCAGCCAAGGGAGGGGTAATGAAAAACTGTTTTTT. It encodes CASSQGRGNEKLFF.

The chain recombines TRBV5-8 with TRBJ2-2, with TRBD2 as a possible D gene (6 bases). This CDR3 region has 15 residues. Germline V gene lookup returns CDR1 SGHTS and CDR2 YDEGEE. The V end was cut by 4 bases, the J end by 7 bases, with 17 bases between. The DNA for the CDR3 is TGTGCCAGCAGCCGACTAGTCGGAGTGGTCGGGGAGCTGTTTTTT. This codes for CASSRLVGVVGELFF. Together with reference TRBV5-8 and TRBJ2-2, the CDR3 gives the full variable domain: EAGVTQSPTHLIKTRGQQATLRCSPISGHTSVYWYQQALGLGLQFLLWYDEGEERNRGNFPPRFSGRQFPNYSSELNVNALELEDSALYLCASSRLVGVVGELFFGEGSRLTVL.

There are a few counts of this clone. This chain connects TRBV7-6 to TRBJ2-2; TRBD2 matches 9 bases. Trimming removed 4 bases from V and 5 bases from J; junction bases left unmatched: 5. The germline V gene has CDR1 SGHVS and CDR2 FNYEAQ. This CDR3 comprises 15 residues. CDR3 sequence (DNA): TGTGCCAGCAGCTCTATAGCGGGGGTGACCGGGGAGCTGTTTTTT. It codes for CASSSIAGVTGELFF.

This sequence joins TRBV3-1 (or the pseudogene TRBV3-2) and TRBJ2-1; TRBD2 matches 9 bases. Germline V gives CDR1 LGHDT, CDR2 YNNKEL (reference sequence). Trimming cost V 0 bases and J 2 bases; bases outside gene matches: 8. CDR3 length equals 18 residues. The DNA for the CDR3 is TGTGCCAGCAGCCAAGATCTAAGCGGGGGGAATACCTACAATGAGCAGTTCTTC. Residues: CASSQDLSGGNTYNEQFF.

The rearrangement joins TRBV30 to TRBJ2-7; the D gene is possibly TRBD2 (5 bases). The CDR3 runs to 12 residues. CDR1 GTSNPN and CDR2 SVGIG come from the germline V gene (reference sequence). The V end lost 3 bases, the J end lost 2 bases, and 8 bases lay between the germline ends. CDR3 region: CAWRAGAYEQYF. CDR3 nucleotides: TGTGCCTGGAGGGCCGGGGCCTACGAGCAGTACTTC.

This chain joins TRBV5-4 and TRBJ1-4; D not certain. Germline CDR1 and CDR2: SGHNT and YYREEE (reference sequence). CDR3 length: 12 residues. V was pared by 4 bases and J by 5 bases, with 6 bases between. In DNA, the CDR3 is TGTGCCAGCAGCATCCAAAATGAAAAACTGTTTTTT. The encoded protein is CASSIQNEKLFF.

The CDR3 sequence is CASSPDTYGYTF. The CDR3 DNA sequence: TGTGCCAGCAGCCCGGACACCTATGGCTACACCTTC. The chain is built from TRBV5-4 and TRBJ1-2; TRBD1 might be the D (5 bases). Germline V gene lookup returns CDR1 SGHNT and CDR2 YYREEE (reference sequence). The CDR3 runs 12 residues. V was pared by 4 bases and J by 4 bases, with 8 bases between.

The chain uses TRBV11-2 and TRBJ2-7, with no clear D. V was cut by 3 bases and J by 1 base, with 13 bases left in between. This CDR3 spans 15 amino acids. Germline CDR1 reads SGHAT; CDR2 reads FQNNGV. The CDR3: CASSLVGGPSYEQYF. In nucleotides, the CDR3 is TGTGCCAGCAGCTTGGTCGGCGGCCCTTCCTACGAGCAGTACTTC. The full variable domain, in which reference TRBV11-2 and TRBJ2-7 provide the parts outside the CDR3, is EAGVAQSPRYKIIEKRQSVAFWCNPISGHATLYWYQQILGQGPKLLIQFQNNGVVDDSQLPKDRFSAERLKGVDSTLKIQPAKLEDSAVYLCASSLVGGPSYEQYFGPGTRLTVT.

The V call is TRBV6-6, the J call TRBJ1-1; D not certain. Per the germline V gene, CDR1 is MNHNY and CDR2 is SVGAGI (reference sequence). With 5 bases removed from V and 1 base from J, the gap between germline ends came to 5 bases. The CDR3 is made up of 12 amino acids. For the CDR3, the DNA is TGTGCCAGCAGTGGCAGGAACACTGAAGCTTTCTTT. This codes for CASSGRNTEAFF.

This clone was found a few times. The chain links TRBV27 to TRBJ1-6, with TRBD1 identical over 7 bases. The ends lost 4 bases at V and 7 bases at J; junction bases unmatched: 1. This CDR3 spans 13 amino acids. Germline V lookup: CDR1 MNHEY, CDR2 SMNVEV (reference sequence). CDR3 loop: CASSSQGNSPLHF. The CDR3 bases are TGTGCCAGCAGTTCACAGGGGAATTCACCCCTCCACTTT.

Only a few counts were recorded for this clone. The rearrangement uses TRBV10-2 and TRBJ2-1; 10 nucleotides line up with TRBD2. The CDR3 is 14 residues long. After removal of 5 bases from V and 3 bases from J, the junction contained 1 base not matched to a gene. Germline assignment: CDR1 WSHSY and CDR2 SAAADI. CDR3 loop: CASSLAGGYNEQFF. The CDR3, as DNA: TGCGCCAGCAGTTTAGCGGGGGGCTACAATGAGCAGTTCTTC.

The V gene is TRBV4-1, the J gene TRBJ2-2; weak D call: TRBD2 (7 bases). Per germline, CDR1 MGHRA and CDR2 YSYEKL. CDR3 length: 17 amino acids. V shed 2 bases and J shed 0 bases, with 13 bases lying between them. The CDR3: CASSQSTGGTNTGELFF. The CDR3 DNA is TGCGCCAGCAGCCAATCTACGGGGGGCACGAACACCGGGGAGCTGTTTTTT.

This chain connects TRBV19 to TRBJ2-2; 7 nucleotides line up with TRBD1. Germline assignment: CDR1 LNHDA and CDR2 SQIVND (reference sequence). V was pared by 5 bases and J by 8 bases, with 14 bases of the junction left unmatched. This CDR3 spans 16 amino acids. The CDR3 protein is CASSHLRGSNMGELFF. The CDR3 nucleotides are TGTGCCAGTAGTCACCTCAGGGGGTCGAATATGGGGGAGCTGTTTTTT.

The chain employs TRBV11-3 and TRBJ1-1; D is possibly TRBD1 (6 bases). The CDR3 is 11 residues long. Germline CDR1 is SGHNT and CDR2 is YENEEA. Between the trimmed V and J ends, which lost 4 bases and 11 bases, there was a span of 11 bases. The CDR3 is CASSSTGWAFF. The DNA for the CDR3 is TGTGCCAGCAGCTCTACAGGGTGGGCTTTCTTT.

The chain recombines TRBV27 with TRBJ2-2; the D is unclear. From germline, CDR1 is MNHEY and CDR2 SMNVEV (reference sequence). V was pared by 5 bases and J by 0 bases, with 16 bases between. This CDR3 has 17 amino acids. For the CDR3, the DNA is TGTGCCAGCAGTCCCGCCGTAGGAGAACCGAACACCGGGGAGCTGTTTTTT. It translates to CASSPAVGEPNTGELFF.